The 27 T cell receptor beta chains reported below all come from one sample, sequenced in a study of patients and donors after allogeneic stem cell transplantation. Using its own MiXCR run on the RT-PCR reads, TCRdb lists one record per CDR3 protein. Of under 200,000 distinct CDR3 sequences in the sample, 30% were seen once. Source material: blood, either unsorted or a sorted T cell fraction (not recorded which). Source of these receptors: a human donor who was either an allogeneic HSCT recipient or a stem cell or donor lymphocyte infusion donor (not recorded which). It is not recorded whose cells these are; they may come from a transplant donor.

The CDR3 sequence: CSVQGAGTSYNEQFF. Here the CDR3 DNA reads TGCAGCGTCCAAGGAGCGGGGACCTCCTACAATGAGCAGTTCTTC. The chain couples TRBV29-1 to TRBJ2-1, with 7 bases that match TRBD2. Trimming removed 6 bases from V and 0 bases from J; junction bases left unmatched: 8. This CDR3 is 15 amino acids long. CDR1 is SQVTM, CDR2 ANQGSEA, per germline.

This chain links TRBV7-9 with TRBJ2-6, with D possibly matching TRBD1 (5 bases). The CDR3 is 17 residues long. V dropped 2 bases and J dropped 1 base, with 12 bases sitting between them. Germline lookup yields CDR1 SEHNR and CDR2 FQNEAQ (reference sequence). The CDR3 region has the DNA TGTGCCAGCAGCTTACCTAGACAGTCGTCTGGGGCCAACGTCCTGACTTTC. It yields the protein CASSLPRQSSGANVLTF.

This clonotype was seen a few times. Here the CDR3 DNA reads TGTGCCAGCAGTTTAGCTAGCGGGAGGAGGCGAGAGACCCAGTACTTC. This translates into CASSLASGRRRETQYF. The chain links TRBV12-3 or TRBV12-4 to TRBJ2-5; the match to TRBD2 covers 10 bases. This CDR3 has 16 residues. J gave up 4 bases and V 0 bases, and 5 bases lay outside the gene matches.

Ten or more counts support this clonotype. The chain links TRBV7-2 to TRBJ1-4, with 7 positions matching TRBD1. Germline assignment: CDR1 SGHTA and CDR2 FQGNSA. The CDR3 is 18 residues long. The junction had 12 bases not matched to a gene; V was cut back by 5 bases and J by 0 bases. CDR3: CASSPIGQAKATNEKLFF. The CDR3 region has the DNA TGTGCCAGCAGCCCCATAGGACAGGCCAAAGCAACTAATGAAAAACTGTTTTTT.

The V gene is TRBV27, the J gene TRBJ1-6; 9 bases are shared with TRBD1. Germline values: CDR1 MNHEY, CDR2 SMNVEV (reference sequence). J gave up 9 bases and V 6 bases, and 6 bases lay outside the gene matches. CDR3 length: 14 amino acids. CDR3 sequence reads: CASRLTGGRSPLHF. The CDR3 DNA is TGTGCCAGCAGACTTACAGGGGGCCGTTCACCCCTCCACTTT.

This clonotype was detected only a few times. The rearrangement links TRBV28 to TRBJ2-7; D gene ambiguous. Per germline, CDR1 MDHEN and CDR2 SYDVKM. The ends were cut back, 10 bases at V and 3 bases at J, with 10 bases in the middle. The CDR3 length is 11 residues. CDR3 protein: CAIRGNYEQYF. CDR3 bases: TGTGCCATCCGTGGGAACTACGAGCAGTACTTC.

V gene TRBV6-5 combines with J gene TRBJ1-1; possible D gene TRBD1, 6 bases. The CDR3 runs to 17 residues. Looked up from germline, CDR1 is MNHEY and CDR2 is SVGAGI. V was cut by 5 bases and J by 4 bases, with 23 bases left in between. This chain's CDR3 is CASSPQGQRRVTTEAFF. In DNA, the CDR3 is TGTGCCAGCAGTCCCCAGGGGCAGCGTCGAGTAACCACTGAAGCTTTCTTT.

The chain combines TRBV24-1 with TRBJ2-2; D not certain. V was shortened by 5 bases and J by 7 bases, with 10 bases between the two germline ends. This CDR3 has 13 amino acids. The germline CDR1 and CDR2 sequences are KGHDR and SFDVKD. In DNA, the CDR3 is TGTGCCACCAGTGGTGGAGCTCACGGGGAGCTGTTTTTT. The encoded protein is CATSGGAHGELFF.

This clonotype was seen a handful of times. The rearrangement uses TRBV9 and TRBJ1-2; D unresolved. The germline V gene has CDR1 SGDLS and CDR2 YYNGEE. The germline V and J ends were trimmed by 3 bases and 1 base, with 13 bases remaining between them. The CDR3 extends over 15 amino acids. CDR3 sequence reads: CASSGPDRVNYGYTF. The CDR3 DNA is TGTGCCAGCAGCGGTCCGGACCGCGTTAACTATGGCTACACCTTC.

This clonotype has more than one count but fewer than ten. The CDR3 spells CASSLGQVGNTIYF. The CDR3 DNA sequence: TGTGCCAGCAGCTTGGGACAGGTCGGAAACACCATATATTTT. This chain links TRBV5-8 with TRBJ1-3; D might be TRBD1 (6 bases). Per germline, CDR1 SGHTS and CDR2 YDEGEE. The V end was cut by 0 bases, the J end by 4 bases, with 8 bases between. The CDR3 is 14 residues long. Drawing the rest from reference TRBV5-8 and TRBJ1-3, the complete variable domain is EAGVTQSPTHLIKTRGQQATLRCSPISGHTSVYWYQQALGLGLQFLLWYDEGEERNRGNFPPRFSGRQFPNYSSELNVNALELEDSALYLCASSLGQVGNTIYFGEGSWLTVV.

This clonotype was recorded many times. The chain joins TRBV6-5 to TRBJ1-5; tentatively, D is TRBD1 (5 bases). Germline loops: CDR1 MNHEY, CDR2 SVGAGI. V was pared by 2 bases and J by 6 bases, with 11 bases between. CDR3 length: 14 amino acids. Here the CDR3 DNA reads TGTGCCAGCAGTTACGGAAGGGGAGGTCAGCCCCAGCATTTT. This sequence encodes CASSYGRGGQPQHF.

The V gene is TRBV5-1, the J gene TRBJ1-4; 9 bases agree with TRBD1. CDR1 is SGHRS, CDR2 YFSETQ, per germline. The CDR3 is made up of 17 amino acids. V lost 3 bases, J lost 1 base, and 7 bases stayed unmatched. As DNA, the CDR3 is TGCGCCAGCAGCTCTTTGGGACAGGGAAGAACTAATGAAAAACTGTTTTTT. It yields the protein CASSSLGQGRTNEKLFF.

This clonotype was observed a few times. The chain combines TRBV28 with TRBJ1-4, with D perhaps TRBD1 (5 bases). V was shortened by 6 bases and J by 4 bases, with 15 bases between the two germline ends. CDR1 and CDR2 from the germline V gene are MDHEN and SYDVKM. The CDR3 sequence is 15 residues long. The CDR3 spells CASRGGGAHNEKLFF. The CDR3 region has the DNA TGTGCCAGCAGGGGGGGAGGTGCCCATAATGAAAAACTGTTTTTT. Full variable domain (missing parts from reference TRBV28 and TRBJ1-4): DVKVTQSSRYLVKRTGEKVFLECVQDMDHENMFWYRQDPGLGLRLIYFSYDVKMKEKGDIPEGYSVSREKKERFSLILESASTNQTSMYLCASRGGGAHNEKLFFGSGTQLSVL.

This clonotype was counted between two and nine times. This chain uses TRBV18 with TRBJ1-1; D possibly corresponds to TRBD1 (6 bases). The CDR3 runs to 13 residues. V was pared by 6 bases and J by 1 base, with 9 bases between. From germline, CDR1 is KGHSH and CDR2 LQKENI. The CDR3 bases are TGTGCCAGCTCCGGGACACCGAACACTGAAGCTTTCTTT. Its protein is CASSGTPNTEAFF.

The rearrangement joins TRBV24-1 to TRBJ1-1, with a tentative D call TRBD1 (5 bases). CDR1 and CDR2 from the germline V gene are KGHDR and SFDVKD. The CDR3 is 14 residues long. The V and J ends lost 3 bases and 4 bases respectively, with 11 bases between them. CDR3 coding DNA: TGTGCCACCAGTGATGGGCCCGGGGGCACTGAAGCTTTCTTT. It codes for CATSDGPGGTEAFF.

The table lists this clonotype with many counts. The chain employs TRBV29-1 and TRBJ1-2; 7 nucleotides match TRBD1. Per the germline V gene, CDR1 is SQVTM and CDR2 is ANQGSEA. V was clipped by 4 bases and J by 1 base; unmatched bases: 9. The CDR3 has 15 residues. The CDR3 is CSVVGRTGFNYGYTF. In DNA form, the CDR3 reads TGCAGCGTTGTGGGTCGGACAGGATTTAACTATGGCTACACCTTC.

The chain couples TRBV12-3 or TRBV12-4 to TRBJ2-2; D gene ambiguous. This CDR3 comprises 11 residues. V was pared by 3 bases and J by 8 bases, with 4 bases between. CDR3 residues: CASSFGGELFF. The CDR3 DNA is TGTGCCAGCAGTTTCGGTGGGGAGCTGTTTTTT.

This clonotype was seen a few times. The CDR3 here is CASSVRVFNQPQHF. CDR3 bases: TGTGCCAGCAGTGTTAGGGTCTTTAATCAGCCCCAGCATTTT. V usage is TRBV2 and J usage is TRBJ1-5; D remains unclear. From germline, CDR1 is SNHLY and CDR2 FYNNEI. CDR3 length equals 14 residues. V was trimmed by 4 bases and J by 4 bases, leaving 11 bases between them.

The chain has TRBV20-1 and TRBJ1-5; D remains ambiguous. This CDR3 comprises 12 residues. Between the trimmed V and J ends, which lost 6 bases and 5 bases, there was a span of 11 bases. Per germline, CDR1 DFQATT and CDR2 SNEGSKA (reference sequence). Written as DNA, the CDR3 is TGCAGTGCCGGTGCCGGCGATCAGCCCCAGCATTTT. This gives the protein CSAGAGDQPQHF.

The table lists this clonotype with many counts. This rearrangement joins TRBV20-1 to TRBJ1-2; a weak D match, TRBD1 (6 bases). The length of the CDR3 is 15 residues. Trimming stripped 3 bases from V and 3 bases from J, with 17 bases between. Germline V gives CDR1 DFQATT, CDR2 SNEGSKA (reference sequence). CDR3 sequence: CSARPRRGGHYGYTF. The CDR3 DNA reads as TGCAGTGCTAGGCCTCGACGGGGGGGGCACTATGGCTACACCTTC.

The chain joins TRBV24-1 to TRBJ2-2, with unresolved D. There are 16 residues in the CDR3. The germline V gene has CDR1 KGHDR and CDR2 SFDVKD. V was clipped by 2 bases and J by 2 bases, with 11 bases between them. The CDR3 region has the DNA TGTGCCACCAGTGATTCCACATCCCCTAACACCGGGGAGCTGTTTTTT. It yields the protein CATSDSTSPNTGELFF.

V is TRBV7-6 and J is TRBJ2-1; 9 bases are shared with TRBD2. The germline V gene has CDR1 SGHVS and CDR2 FNYEAQ. The length of the CDR3 is 17 residues. V lost 2 bases and J lost 0; bases outside the gene matches: 5. The CDR3 region has the DNA TGTGCCAGCAGCTTAAGTCTAGCGGGGTACTCCTACAATGAGCAGTTCTTC. The encoded protein is CASSLSLAGYSYNEQFF.

This rearrangement joins TRBV6-5 to TRBJ2-5; TRBD1 matches at 8 bases. With V trimmed by 6 bases and J by 1 base, 10 bases remained unmatched. The CDR3 is 16 residues long. CDR1 and CDR2 from the germline V gene are MNHEY and SVGAGI. DNA of the CDR3: TGTGCCAGCAGAAATGACAGGGGAAAGCCCCAAGAGACCCAGTACTTC. Protein: CASRNDRGKPQETQYF.

This chain connects TRBV24-1 to TRBJ2-7, with D possibly being TRBD1 (6 bases). The V gene's germline CDR1 is KGHDR and CDR2 SFDVKD. The CDR3 spans 13 residues. The V end was cut by 8 bases, the J end by 4 bases, with 14 bases between. The CDR3 protein is CATTVRGSYEQYF. CDR3 DNA: TGTGCCACCACAGTCAGGGGTTCGTACGAGCAGTACTTC.

The chain has TRBV7-2 and TRBJ2-3, with D possibly being TRBD1 or TRBD2 (7 bases each). CDR1 is SGHTA and CDR2 is FQGNSA in the germline V gene. This CDR3 contains 14 residues. Trimming took off 5 bases at V and 7 bases at J, with 16 bases between the two ends. CDR3 sequence reads: CASSQGGLEYTQYF. The CDR3 DNA reads as TGTGCCAGCAGCCAGGGGGGGCTTGAATATACGCAGTATTTT.

CDR3 DNA sequence: TGTGCCACCAGTGACCGGATCACAGATACGCAGTATTTT. Protein product: CATSDRITDTQYF. V is TRBV24-1 and J is TRBJ2-3, with unresolved D. V gave up 4 bases and J gave up 2 bases, with 6 bases separating them. Germline loops: CDR1 KGHDR, CDR2 SFDVKD. The CDR3 contains 13 residues.

A few counts support this clonotype. This sequence joins TRBV12-3 or TRBV12-4 and TRBJ2-3, with D possibly matching TRBD1 (5 bases). Deletions cut 2 bases from V and 1 base from J, with 7 bases between. The CDR3 loop spans 14 amino acids. CDR3 residues: CASSLQGRTDTQYF. The CDR3 DNA reads TGTGCCAGCAGTTTACAGGGTCGCACAGATACGCAGTATTTT.